The clone carrying this T cell receptor beta chain has only one observation. CDR3 length equals 12 residues. V gave up 5 bases and J gave up 8 bases, with 12 bases separating them. CDR1 is SNHLY, CDR2 FYNNEI, per germline. Only in-frame clones appear in the TCRdb table, and some are missing; sequencing was by immunoSEQ multiplex PCR. The top ten hold around 2.7% of the sample, which has over 75,000 clones, about nine tenths seen once. These data are taken from a study of PD-1 blockade in classical Hodgkin lymphoma. Time point specified: cycle 4 day 1 (C4D1), after 6 weeks of nivolumab. Each and every patient relapsed after autologous stem cell transplantation, and patients got differing brentuximab vedotin exposure.

The receptor comes from a human donor with classical Hodgkin lymphoma. The chain employs TRBV2 and TRBJ1-2; perhaps TRBD1 as D (5 bases). The source was peripheral blood mononuclear cells (PBMCs), collected before the fourth cycle of nivolumab. The CDR3 coding sequence is TGTGCCAGCAGTCCCGGAGGGGAAGGCTACACCTTC. It specifies CASSPGGEGYTF.